These T cell receptor beta chains were read from a single sample in a study of vaccination and CD4 T cells after COVID-19. TCRdb processed the PCR reads anew with MiXCR; each CDR3 protein has one entry. Among about 18,000 distinct CDR3 sequences listed, approximately 60% were seen once. The sample here was CD4+ T cells from blood, taken after SARS-CoV-2 vaccination. These receptors originate from a human donor who had recovered from COVID-19. The CDR3 runs from the conserved cysteine through the conserved F or W. The D gene is left open where the match is weak. Only some rows state a clone size, as once, few, many or a class for expanded clones.

V gene	clone size	D gene	J gene	CDR3 DNA	CDR3 protein
TRBV28	once	TRBD1	TRBJ2-2	TGTGCCAGCAGTTACCCGGGAAGACAGGGGGTAGACACCGGGGAGCTGTTTTTT	CASSYPGRQGVDTGELFF
TRBV2	-	TRBD2	TRBJ2-7	TGTGCCAGCAGGAGCGGGGTGGGCGAGCAGTACTTC	CASRSGVGEQYF
TRBV2	-	-	TRBJ1-1	TGTGCCAGCAGCAAGAACACTGAAGCTTTCTTT	CASSKNTEAFF
TRBV9	-	-	TRBJ1-2	TGTGCCAGCAGCCTCGACAGTAACTATGGCTACACCTTT	CASSLDSNYGYTF
TRBV20-1	-	TRBD2	TRBJ2-1	TGCAGTGCTAGAGGGGCTAGCGGGTACAATGAGCAGTTCTTC	CSARGASGYNEQFF
TRBV28	-	-	TRBJ1-4	TGTGCCAGCAAATCCAGGGCTCCTACGGGGGGAACTGAAAAACTGTTTTTT	CASKSRAPTGGTEKLFF
TRBV15	few	TRBD1	TRBJ1-3	TGTGCCACCAGCAGGGGAACAGGGGGCCTACTTAACACCATATATTTT	CATSRGTGGLLNTIYF
TRBV6-2/TRBV6-3	-	-	TRBJ1-5	TGTGCCAGCAGCCGCTCGGGGGATCAGCCCCAGCATTTT	CASSRSGDQPQHF
TRBV11-2	few	TRBD1	TRBJ1-5	TGTGCCAGCAGCTCCGGGACAGGGGGCGTCAATCAGCCCCAGCATTTT	CASSSGTGGVNQPQHF
TRBV20-1	-	TRBD1	TRBJ1-2	TGCAGTGCTCCGGGACAGGGGTGGAACTATGGCTACACCTTC	CSAPGQGWNYGYTF
TRBV20-1	-	-	TRBJ2-5	TGCAGTGCTTCACAGCTTGTTGGGGAGACCCAGTACTTC	CSASQLVGETQYF
TRBV30	-	TRBD1	TRBJ1-5	TGTGCCTGGGGCAGACAGGGGATTCAGCCCCAGCATTTT	CAWGRQGIQPQHF
TRBV20-1	-	TRBD2	TRBJ2-5	TGCAGTGCTAAAAGGACTAGCGGGAGCGAACTACAAGAGACCCAGTACTTC	CSAKRTSGSELQETQYF
TRBV6-2/TRBV6-3	-	TRBD2	TRBJ2-7	TGTGCCAGCAGTTTACTAAAGGGACTAGCGGGAGTGCGCGAGCAGTACTTC	CASSLLKGLAGVREQYF
TRBV20-1	-	-	TRBJ1-1	TGCAGTGCTAGAGATCCTGGGGAGGGAAGCACTGAAGCTTTCTTT	CSARDPGEGSTEAFF
TRBV20-1	-	-	TRBJ1-1	TGCAGTGCTAGGTTCCCCCAGGATGGCAGGAGGCGCACTGAAGCTTTCTTT	CSARFPQDGRRRTEAFF